The clone carrying this TCR beta chain was seen a few times. A library of TCRbeta sequences, prepared with unique molecular identifiers, was generated. TCRdb redid the calling of the PCR reads with MiXCR, one entry per CDR3 protein. The data contain a few hundred thousand distinct CDR3 sequences, around two fifths of them seen just once; the ten biggest clones take up 25% to 30%. This sample is part of a study of T-cell reconstitution after alpha-beta-depleted transplantation in children. The CDR3 runs 13 residues. CDR1 and CDR2 (germline): SGHKS, YYEKEE (reference sequence). V was clipped by 0 bases and J by 7 bases, with 10 bases between them.

The genes are TRBV5-5 and TRBJ2-5; D gene uncertain. The clonotype comes from a girl aged 2 to 9 with aplastic anemia, due to receive a stem cell transplant. The source material was PBMCs, sampled before TCRalphabeta/CD19-depleted stem cell transplant. CDR3 coding DNA: TGTGCCAGCAGCTTGGGACCACAGCGGACCCAGTACTTC. This encodes CASSLGPQRTQYF.